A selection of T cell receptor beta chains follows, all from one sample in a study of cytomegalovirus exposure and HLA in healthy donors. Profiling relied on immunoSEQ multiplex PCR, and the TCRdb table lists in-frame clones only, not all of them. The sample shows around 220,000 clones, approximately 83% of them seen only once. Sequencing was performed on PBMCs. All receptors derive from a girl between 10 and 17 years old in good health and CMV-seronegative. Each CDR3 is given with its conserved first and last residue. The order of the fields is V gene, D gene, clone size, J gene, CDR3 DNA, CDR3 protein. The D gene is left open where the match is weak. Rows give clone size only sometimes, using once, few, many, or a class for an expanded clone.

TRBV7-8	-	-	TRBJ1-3	TGTGCCAGCAGCCATCCAGGGGTTGGAAACACCATATATTTT	CASSHPGVGNTIYF
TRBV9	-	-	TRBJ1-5	TGTGCCAGCAGCGTGGGGGGGACTCAGCCCCAGCATTTT	CASSVGGTQPQHF
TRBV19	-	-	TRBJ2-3	TGTGCCAGTAGTATAGATCTCACGGGAGATACGCAGTATTTT	CASSIDLTGDTQYF
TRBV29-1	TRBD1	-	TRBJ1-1	TGCAGCACGGGGGACAGGTCTTTTGCTGAAGCTTTCTTT	CSTGDRSFAEAFF
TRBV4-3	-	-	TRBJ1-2	TGCGCCAGCAGCTCGAATTTTAAGGAGAGGAACTATGGCTACACCTTC	CASSSNFKERNYGYTF
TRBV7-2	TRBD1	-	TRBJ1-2	TGTGCCAGCAGCTCGGGACAGGGGGCGCCGGGCTACACCTTC	CASSSGQGAPGYTF
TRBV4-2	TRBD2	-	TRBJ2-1	TGTGCCAGCAGCCAAGTGAGTGTCGCGGGGGGGGCCACCTCCTACAATGAGCAGTTCTTC	CASSQVSVAGGATSYNEQFF
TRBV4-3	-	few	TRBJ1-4	TGCGCCAGCAGCCAAGATTATGGGGCGGGAGAGGAAAAACTGTTTTTT	CASSQDYGAGEEKLFF
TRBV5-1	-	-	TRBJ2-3	TGCGCCAGCAGCTTGGTTCTAACGTCTGGCACAGATACGCAGTATTTT	CASSLVLTSGTDTQYF
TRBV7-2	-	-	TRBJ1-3	TGTGCCAGCAGCTTAATGGGGGGAGTTACGGGAAACACCATATATTTT	CASSLMGGVTGNTIYF
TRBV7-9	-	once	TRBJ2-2	TGTGCCAGCATCTACCACAGGGACGGGGAGCTGTTTTTT	CASIYHRDGELFF
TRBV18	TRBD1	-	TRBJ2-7	TGTGCCAGCTCACCCTACTACAGGGGAAGGGAGTACGAGCAGTACTTC	CASSPYYRGREYEQYF
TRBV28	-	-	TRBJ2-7	TGTGCCAGCAGCTGGGCAGGGAACTACGAGCAGTACTTC	CASSWAGNYEQYF
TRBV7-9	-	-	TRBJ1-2	TGTGCCAGCAGCCCGGTTACAGGGGGCTACACCTTC	CASSPVTGGYTF
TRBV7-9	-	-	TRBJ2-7	TGTTCCAGCAGCTTAAGCCCCTCCTACGAGCAGTACTTC	CSSSLSPSYEQYF
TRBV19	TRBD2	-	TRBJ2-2	TGTGCCAGTAGTATTAGCGGGACGAACACCGGGGAGCTGTTTTTT	CASSISGTNTGELFF
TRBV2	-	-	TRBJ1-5	TGTGCCAGCAACAGGGTGCTTAATCAGCCCCAGCATTTT	CASNRVLNQPQHF
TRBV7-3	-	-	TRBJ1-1	TGTGCCAGCAGCCAACAGACGGCCACTGAAGCTTTCTTT	CASSQQTATEAFF
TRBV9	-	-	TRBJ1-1	TGTGCCAGCAGCGGCACCCCAGGGGTGGCTGAAGCTTTCTTT	CASSGTPGVAEAFF
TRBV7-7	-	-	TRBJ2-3	TGTGCCAGCAGCTTAGGTAGTAGCGGCGTAGATACGCAGTATTTT	CASSLGSSGVDTQYF
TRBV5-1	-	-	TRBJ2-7	TGCGCCAGCAGCGGGGGAGGGGACAACTCCTACGAGCAGTACTTC	CASSGGGDNSYEQYF
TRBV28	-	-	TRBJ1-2	TGTGCCAGCAGTCGAACAGGGTATGGCTACACCTTC	CASSRTGYGYTF
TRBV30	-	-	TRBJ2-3	TGTGCCTGGAGTTCCCAGGGTGCTAGCACAGATACGCAGTATTTT	CAWSSQGASTDTQYF
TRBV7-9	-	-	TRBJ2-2	TGTGCCAGCAGCTCCTCGTCCTACACCGGGGAGCTGTTTTTT	CASSSSSYTGELFF
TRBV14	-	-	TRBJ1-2	TGTGCCAGCAGCCAGGGAGAGGTCTATGGCTACACCTTC	CASSQGEVYGYTF
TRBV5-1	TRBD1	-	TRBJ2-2	TGCGCCAGCAGCTTGCAGGCAGGGGGCACCGGGGAGCTGTTTTTT	CASSLQAGGTGELFF
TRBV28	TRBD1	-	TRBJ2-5	TGTGCCAGCAGTCCAGACAGGGGTAGACAAGAGACCCAGTACTTC	CASSPDRGRQETQYF
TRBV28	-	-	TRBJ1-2	TGTGCCAGCAGCCGCCCGGGCAGCGGCTATGGCTACACCTTC	CASSRPGSGYGYTF
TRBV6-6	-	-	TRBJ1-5	TGTGCCAGCAGAACCGGCTCTGGAGGCAATCAGCCCCAGCATTTT	CASRTGSGGNQPQHF
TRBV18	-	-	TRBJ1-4	TGTGCCAGCTCACTCACTGACATGACAGTTGAAAAACTGTTTTTT	CASSLTDMTVEKLFF
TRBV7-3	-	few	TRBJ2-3	TGTGCCAGTACTACTCCTTTATCAGATACGCAGTATTTT	CASTTPLSDTQYF
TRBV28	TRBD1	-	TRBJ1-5	TGTGCCAGCAGCACCGGGACAGGTCGTGCTCAGCCCCAGCATTTT	CASSTGTGRAQPQHF
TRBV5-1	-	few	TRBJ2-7	TGCGCCAGCAGCTTGTCCACAGGGCCCCGTCGGTACGAGCAGTACTTC	CASSLSTGPRRYEQYF